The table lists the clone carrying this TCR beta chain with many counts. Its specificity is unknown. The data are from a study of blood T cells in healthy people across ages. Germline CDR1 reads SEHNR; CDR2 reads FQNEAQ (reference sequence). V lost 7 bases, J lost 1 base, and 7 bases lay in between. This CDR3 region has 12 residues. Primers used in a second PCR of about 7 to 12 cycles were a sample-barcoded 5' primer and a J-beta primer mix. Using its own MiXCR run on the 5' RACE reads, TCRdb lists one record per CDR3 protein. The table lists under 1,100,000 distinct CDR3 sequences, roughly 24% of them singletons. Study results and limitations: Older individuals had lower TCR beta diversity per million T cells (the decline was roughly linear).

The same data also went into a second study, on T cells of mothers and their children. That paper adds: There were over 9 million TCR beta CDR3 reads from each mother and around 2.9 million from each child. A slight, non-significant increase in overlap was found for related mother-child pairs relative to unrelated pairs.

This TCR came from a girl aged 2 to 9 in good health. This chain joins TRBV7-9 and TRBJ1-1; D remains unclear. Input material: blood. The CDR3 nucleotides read TGTGCCAGCAAGCAGGCGAACACTGAAGCTTTCTTT. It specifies CASKQANTEAFF.